This TCR beta chain was retrieved from a study of blood T cell repertoires in COVID-19. About the research overall: Acute and convalescent COVID-19 samples came from the United States, Italy and Spain.

Clones were read by immunoSEQ multiplex PCR, and TCRdb kept only the in-frame ones, dropping some. This sample has under 200,000 clones; approximately 87% occur once, and the top ten carry about 9.3%. The sequenced material came from peripheral blood. The TCR sequence derives from a woman aged 70-85 years with COVID-19, enrolled during active disease.

The CDR3 reads CASSLGSQETQYF. Here the CDR3 DNA reads TGTGCCAGCAGCTTGGGCAGCCAAGAGACCCAGTACTTC. The V gene is TRBV5-5, the J gene TRBJ2-5; D is unresolved. The ends were cut back, 0 bases at V and 1 base at J, with 4 bases in the middle. The CDR3 has 13 residues. The germline V gene has CDR1 SGHKS and CDR2 YYEKEE (reference sequence).